The source of this T cell receptor beta chain is a study of monozygotic twins with inflammatory bowel disease (dated by TCRdb to between 2019 and 2020). Notes on the research overall: The complete study included approximately 30 monozygotic twin pairs: 19 IBD-discordant Danish pairs and nine German pairs, of which four were IBD-concordant and five were IBD-discordant. Disease-associated traits were sought mainly through comparisons between IBD patients and their genetically identical healthy co-twins within discordant pairs. Each individual had, on average, about 151 000 unique TCRalpha sequences and 181 000 unique TCRbeta sequences available for analysis. Results and caveats for the whole study, not just this receptor: Distinction between different T cell subtypes could not be achieved in the analysis. Repertoire similarity did not differ between concordant and discordant twins, which could be due to limited statistical power. A decrease in TCRbeta repertoire diversity, as measured by inverse Simpson index, was observed in IBD patients compared with their healthy co-twins. IBD patients shared fewer clonotypes with other individuals than healthy twins did, most markedly in patients showing signs of disease activity. Because patients were on differing immunosuppressive treatments, the repertoires may have picked up extra background noise and inter-individual variability. The results gave no support for a single strong signal or clonotype linked to IBD.

On this clonotype: Its cognate antigen has yet to be identified.

The method was 5' RACE. Each TCR library was prepared from about 4,000 ng of total RNA. For each sample, cDNA synthesis was carried out in eight separate reactions using SMARTScribe reverse transcriptase. During cDNA synthesis, template switching was used to introduce unique molecular identifiers that contained a 6-nucleotide sample barcode. TCRalpha and TCRbeta cDNA was amplified in two nested PCRs of approximately 17 and 9 cycles, and bead purification was carried out after each PCR. Before amplification, the cDNA was treated with uracil DNA-glycosylase and purified using the QIAquick PCR purification kit. The second PCR added Illumina TruSeq-compatible adapters along with sample-specific barcodes. Library quality and concentration were checked on TapeStation and Qubit, and libraries were pooled at about 5 ng each. Sequencing of the pooled libraries was done on an Illumina HiSeq2500 single-index Rapid Run using custom sequencing primers and 2 x 100 bp reads. As for the authors' bioinformatics: MiGEC version 1.2.6 was used for UMI-based consensus assembly, which corrected PCR and sequencing errors. MiXCR version 2.1.1 handled V(D)J alignment, clonotype assembly and CDR3 extraction. Normalisation of gene usage, clonotype sharing and MAIT/NKT TCR abundance was achieved by analysing the top 1000, 10 000 and 20 000 clonotypes per sample. After downsampling to 27 000 UMIs, diversity was calculated as the inverse Simpson index using the vegan R package. Statistical testing used paired Mann-Whitney U tests on the discordant twin pairs and applied Benjamini-Hochberg correction for multiple testing. Once TCRdb had reprocessed the reads, it stored one entry per CDR3 protein sequence and supplied no DNA. Clone size and V and J calls follow TCRdb, not the original study. The table for this sample shows more than 300,000 distinct CDR3 sequences. Together, the top ten hold 5.5% to 6.5% of the sample.

The CDR3 holds 13 amino acids from the cysteine to the phenylalanine. No DNA is given. Looking up the germline V gene (reference sequence) yields CDR1 DFQATT and CDR2 SNEGSKA. From each donor, an approximately 2.3 ml peripheral blood sample was drawn into PAXgene tubes and stored at -80 degrees C. Total RNA was isolated from whole blood with the PAXgene blood miRNA kit on an automated QIAcube, without T cell sorting. Peripheral blood from monozygotic twin pairs who were concordant or discordant for inflammatory bowel disease underwent deep TCRalpha and TCRbeta repertoire profiling using unique molecular barcoding. Smoking habits were recorded for all twin pairs, with individuals classified as current, former or never smokers.

The sequencing input was blood. Recombination linked TRBV20-1 to TRBJ1-2. This TCR was sampled from a human donor with ulcerative colitis or Crohn's disease, or a healthy co-twin of an affected twin (not recorded which). The CDR3 loop reads CSAPNSPSYGYTF.